This TCR beta chain was identified in a study of blood T cell repertoires in COVID-19. TCRdb's copy holds only in-frame clones and misses some; the assay was immunoSEQ multiplex PCR. Here the sample spans about 73,000 clones, more than 75% being singletons. The CDR3 consists of 16 residues. Germline CDR1 SGHTA, CDR2 FQGNSA. V was pared by 6 bases and J by 5 bases, with 17 bases between. The chain joins TRBV7-2 to TRBJ1-6; possibly TRBD1 for D (5 bases). The sequence was collected from an elderly woman with active or convalescent COVID-19. The material sequenced was peripheral blood. CDR3 DNA sequence: TGTGCCAGCAGTCCTGGGGCCGGACGTAATAATTCACCCCTCCACTTT. Residues: CASSPGAGRNNSPLHF.